A selection of T cell receptor beta chains follows, all from one sample in a study of shared clonotypes between healthy human individuals. The assay was immunoSEQ multiplex PCR, and TCRdb's table has in-frame clones only and misses some. The sample holds roughly 2,500,000 clones, more than 85% seen once. Source material: naive CD4+ T cells from PBMCs. The receptors come from a man aged 18 to 29 in good health. Some clones in this sample may be carry-over from other donors' samples. The CDR3 runs from the conserved cysteine through the conserved F or W. A D gene is named only where the DNA matches it firmly. A clone size is listed for some rows: how often the clone was seen (once, few, many), or a class if it is expanded.

J gene,D gene,V gene,clone size,CDR3 protein,CDR3 DNA
TRBJ2-7,TRBD1,TRBV6-6,once,CASSLDRDHEQYF,TGTGCCAGCAGCCTCGACAGGGACCACGAGCAGTACTTC
TRBJ2-3,-,TRBV5-1,once,CASSLSGAQALRLFTDTQYF,TGCGCCAGCAGCTTGTCTGGGGCCCAAGCCCTCAGGCTATTCACAGATACGCAGTATTTT
TRBJ2-1,TRBD2,TRBV5-1,-,CASIRLAGELGEQFF,TGCGCCAGCATCCGTCTAGCGGGAGAATTGGGTGAGCAGTTCTTC
TRBJ2-7,-,TRBV28,-,CASSLSREQYF,TGTGCCAGCAGTTTATCGCGCGAGCAGTACTTC
TRBJ2-1,-,TRBV7-9,-,CASSLSLLGYREQFF,TGTGCCAGCAGCTTAAGCCTACTTGGGTATCGTGAGCAGTTCTTC
TRBJ2-5,-,TRBV27,-,CASSLTPRTYLDQETQYF,TGTGCCAGCAGTTTAACCCCAAGGACCTATCTGGACCAAGAGACCCAGTACTTC
TRBJ2-7,-,TRBV7-2,-,CASSPDRDPPYEQYF,TGTGCCAGCAGCCCGGACAGAGACCCTCCCTACGAGCAGTACTTC
TRBJ2-1,-,TRBV18,-,CASSPGLDRNEQFF,TGTGCCAGCTCACCTGGACTCGACCGGAATGAGCAGTTCTTC
TRBJ2-1,-,TRBV6-1,once,CASSAGTLRGHNEQFF,TGTGCCAGCAGTGCCGGGACTCTAAGGGGGCACAATGAGCAGTTCTTC
TRBJ2-3,TRBD2,TRBV7-3,-,CASSGTGTRSQYF,TGTGCCAGCAGCGGCACCGGGACTAGGTCCCAGTATTTT
TRBJ1-1,-,TRBV2,-,CANRGQYNTEAFF,TGTGCCAACCGAGGACAGTACAACACTGAAGCTTTCTTT
TRBJ1-1,-,TRBV19,few,CASSPDRAVAFF,TGTGCCAGTAGTCCCGACCGGGCGGTGGCTTTCTTT
TRBJ2-3,TRBD2,TRBV12-5,-,CASGQGLEPTDTQYF,TGTGCTAGTGGACAAGGACTAGAACCCACAGATACGCAGTATTTT
TRBJ1-5,-,TRBV2,-,CASSERPQGRQPQHF,TGTGCCAGCAGTGAACGTCCCCAGGGGAGACAGCCCCAGCATTTT
TRBJ2-3,-,TRBV11-2,-,CASSSPSREGTDTQYF,TGTGCCAGCAGCTCCCCTTCCCGGGAAGGCACAGATACGCAGTATTTT
TRBJ2-1,TRBD2,TRBV19,-,CASSKLAGVYNEQFF,TGTGCCAGTAGTAAACTAGCGGGTGTCTACAATGAGCAGTTCTTC
TRBJ1-1,TRBD1,TRBV5-5,-,CASSLAGRWTGVNTEAFF,TGTGCCAGCAGCTTGGCGGGGCGGTGGACAGGGGTGAACACTGAAGCTTTCTTT
TRBJ2-2,TRBD1,TRBV4-1,-,CASSPRGGANTGELFF,TGCGCCAGCAGCCCCAGAGGGGGCGCGAACACCGGGGAGCTGTTTTTT
TRBJ2-2,-,TRBV6-1,-,CASLPAGRGGELFF,TGTGCCTCTCTTCCCGCGGGAAGGGGCGGGGAGCTGTTTTTT
TRBJ2-7,TRBD2,TRBV13,-,CASSLEGLAGVLNYEQYF,TGTGCCAGCAGCTTAGAGGGACTAGCGGGAGTCTTGAACTACGAGCAGTACTTC
TRBJ2-3,TRBD2,TRBV5-1,once,CASSSTPVGAGGPADTQYF,TGCGCCAGCAGCTCAACCCCAGTAGGGGCGGGAGGCCCTGCAGATACGCAGTATTTT
TRBJ1-1,-,TRBV5-1,-,CASSLLGLGTEAFF,TGCGCCAGCAGCTTGCTTGGATTAGGCACTGAAGCTTTCTTT
TRBJ1-5,-,TRBV4-1,few,CASSQLFSQPQHF,TGCGCCAGCAGCCAGTTATTCTCCCAGCCCCAGCATTTT
TRBJ1-2,-,TRBV10-3,few,CAISEGQSNYGYTF,TGTGCCATCAGTGAGGGGCAGTCGAACTATGGCTACACCTTC
TRBJ2-2,-,TRBV5-6,-,CASNRGVTGELFF,TGTGCCAGCAACAGAGGGGTAACCGGGGAGCTGTTTTTT
TRBJ2-3,-,TRBV7-8,-,CASSLVKGKGTQYF,TGTGCCAGCAGCTTAGTTAAAGGGAAGGGTACGCAGTATTTT
TRBJ1-2,TRBD1,TRBV18,-,CASSPGVTGLKGYTF,TGTGCCAGCTCACCAGGGGTGACAGGGTTAAAAGGCTACACCTTC
TRBJ2-7,-,TRBV7-7,-,CASSPRGGLDEQYF,TGTGCCAGCAGCCCCCGCGGAGGGCTCGACGAGCAGTACTTC
TRBJ2-6,-,TRBV18,-,CASSPVFLSGSGANVLTF,TGTGCCAGCTCACCAGTCTTCTTGTCGGGTTCTGGGGCCAACGTCCTGACTTTC
TRBJ2-1,-,TRBV5-1,once,CASSSTARKFF,TGCGCCAGCAGCTCTACTGCTAGGAAGTTCTTC
TRBJ2-7,-,TRBV7-9,-,CASSPGNDYEQYF,TGTGCCAGCAGCCCCGGCAACGACTACGAGCAGTACTTC
TRBJ2-1,TRBD2,TRBV4-1,-,CASNGHRGGKVNEQFF,TGCGCCAGCAACGGGCATCGCGGGGGAAAGGTGAATGAGCAGTTCTTC
TRBJ2-3,TRBD1,TRBV5-8,once,CASSFDRVGDTQYF,TGTGCCAGCAGCTTCGACAGGGTGGGAGATACGCAGTATTTT
TRBJ1-2,-,TRBV7-3,once,CASSLESGRGSYGYTF,TGTGCCAGCAGCTTAGAAAGCGGACGAGGCTCCTATGGCTACACCTTC
TRBJ2-5,TRBD2,TRBV5-1,-,CASSLYLAGSQETQYF,TGCGCCAGCAGCTTATATCTAGCGGGATCTCAAGAGACCCAGTACTTC
TRBJ2-1,-,TRBV11-3,once,CASSPRGSYNEQFF,TGTGCCAGCAGCCCTAGGGGCAGCTACAATGAGCAGTTCTTC
TRBJ2-7,TRBD2,TRBV15,-,CATRRRLADEQYF,TGTGCCACCCGCCGTAGACTAGCGGACGAGCAGTACTTC
TRBJ1-6,TRBD1,TRBV9,-,CASSAGQGANSPLHF,TGTGCCAGCAGCGCAGGACAGGGGGCAAATTCACCCCTCCACTTT
TRBJ1-3,-,TRBV18,-,CASSTTTGAFSGNTIYF,TGTGCCAGCTCAACCACGACAGGCGCCTTCTCTGGAAACACCATATATTTT
TRBJ2-7,-,TRBV30,-,CAWDRTYEQYF,TGTGCCTGGGACAGAACCTACGAGCAGTACTTC
TRBJ1-3,-,TRBV4-1,-,CASSWGQGGTIYF,TGCGCCAGCAGTTGGGGGCAGGGAGGGACCATATATTTT
TRBJ2-5,-,TRBV4-1,-,CASSQGGAGARATQYF,TGCGCCAGCAGCCAAGGTGGGGCGGGGGCGCGGGCGACCCAGTACTTC
TRBJ2-4,-,TRBV5-4,-,CASSDAGRAKNIQYF,TGTGCCAGCAGCGATGCCGGCAGAGCCAAAAACATTCAGTACTTC
TRBJ2-3,TRBD2,TRBV5-8,-,CASSSFRTSGPSTDTQYF,TGTGCCAGCAGTTCTTTCCGGACTAGCGGACCTAGCACAGATACGCAGTATTTT
TRBJ1-2,-,TRBV6-1,-,CASGREGYTF,TGTGCCAGCGGCAGGGAGGGCTACACCTTC
TRBJ1-2,-,TRBV9,-,CASSADNHDGHLALYGYTF,TGTGCCAGCAGCGCTGATAACCACGACGGACATCTAGCGCTCTATGGCTACACCTTC
TRBJ1-5,-,TRBV6-5,-,CASSYSPNQPQHF,TGTGCCAGCAGTTACAGTCCCAATCAGCCCCAGCATTTT
TRBJ1-2,TRBD1,TRBV6-5,-,CASRTPGGSFYTF,TGTGCCAGCAGGACCCCAGGGGGTAGCTTCTACACCTTC
TRBJ2-3,-,TRBV6-1,-,CASADPRPSTDTQYF,TGTGCCAGCGCAGACCCGAGGCCTAGCACAGATACGCAGTATTTT
TRBJ2-3,TRBD1,TRBV5-1,once,CASSFGQGGDTQYF,TGCGCCAGCTCGTTCGGACAGGGGGGAGATACGCAGTATTTT
TRBJ2-3,TRBD2,TRBV27,-,CASSLIGGRATTSQSKTDTQYF,TGTGCCAGCAGTTTAATTGGCGGGAGGGCTACCACTTCCCAATCAAAAACAGATACGCAGTATTTT
TRBJ2-7,TRBD2,TRBV28,-,CASSGGGLAGFLNSYEQYF,TGTGCCAGCTCTGGGGGGGGGCTAGCGGGTTTTCTAAACTCCTACGAGCAGTACTTC